This T cell receptor (beta chain) was profiled in a study of control samples from healthy donors and cancer patients. Only in-frame clones appear in the TCRdb table, and some are missing; sequencing was by immunoSEQ multiplex PCR. The sample includes fewer than 60,000 clones, 86% of them seen just once. The trim removed 6 bases at V and 0 bases at J, leaving 4 bases unmatched. The germline V gene encodes CDR1 MNHEY and CDR2 SMNVEV (reference sequence). This CDR3 has 14 residues. This sequence was found in a woman aged 50 to 60 with lung cancer. The chain joins TRBV27 to TRBJ1-1, with 7 positions matching TRBD1. The sequencing sample was made of PBMCs. As DNA, the CDR3 is TGTGCCAGCAGGGAAGGGGGCCTGAACACTGAAGCTTTCTTT. Translation gives CASREGGLNTEAFF.